These 24 T cell receptor beta chains share one sample of origin, sequenced in a study of shared clonotypes between healthy human individuals. TCRdb's copy holds only in-frame clones and misses some; the assay was immunoSEQ multiplex PCR. Of about 820,000 clones listed, around 92% are singletons. Naive CD8 cells, CD45RO-negative and positively selected for CCR7, excluded terminally differentiated effector memory CD45RA+ cells. The specimen sequenced was naive CD8+ T cells sorted from blood. Receptor source: a man aged 25 to 40 in good health.

The chain couples TRBV28 to TRBJ1-3; D is perhaps TRBD1 (5 bases). Deletions cut 6 bases from V and 4 bases from J, with 13 bases between. CDR1 and CDR2 from the germline V gene are MDHEN and SYDVKM. There are 14 residues in the CDR3. CDR3 DNA sequence: TGTGCCAGCAGGGCTGGGGGGGAAGGAAACACCATATATTTT. As protein: CASRAGGEGNTIYF.

The chain carries TRBV2 and TRBJ2-7; tentatively, D is TRBD1 (5 bases). The CDR3 is made up of 16 amino acids. CDR1 is SNHLY and CDR2 is FYNNEI in the germline V gene. Between the trimmed V and J ends, which lost 4 bases and 4 bases, there was a span of 20 bases. DNA for the CDR3: TGTGCCAGCAGTGTTTTGACAGTAGGATCGGAATACGAGCAGTACTTC. It translates to CASSVLTVGSEYEQYF.

The gene calls are TRBV11-3 and TRBJ2-3; no reliable D call. Germline V gene lookup returns CDR1 SGHNT and CDR2 YENEEA. CDR3 size: 16 residues. Trimming removed 0 bases from V and 0 bases from J, with 10 bases in between. This chain's CDR3 is CASSLDPGPSTDTQYF. The DNA for the CDR3 is TGTGCCAGCAGCTTAGATCCCGGACCTAGCACAGATACGCAGTATTTT.

The rearrangement links TRBV28 to TRBJ1-5; 9 bases map to TRBD1. The CDR3 loop spans 14 amino acids. Germline loops: CDR1 MDHEN, CDR2 SYDVKM. With 10 bases clipped from V and 7 bases from J, the junction kept 11 bases outside the gene matches. CDR3 sequence: CATGNTGGGQPQHF. Here the CDR3 DNA reads TGTGCCACAGGGAATACAGGGGGCGGGCAGCCCCAGCATTTT.

The chain links TRBV10-2 to TRBJ2-1; D is undetermined. The CDR3 totals 16 residues. With 11 bases removed from V and 0 bases from J, the gap between germline ends came to 20 bases. The germline CDR1 and CDR2 sequences are WSHSY and SAAADI. This CDR3 is CAQQSHFQHSYNEQFF. CDR3 coding DNA: TGCGCCCAGCAATCTCACTTTCAGCACTCCTACAATGAGCAGTTCTTC.

The CDR3 DNA follows: TGTGCCAGCAGCCAACAGGGATTGATATGGGATGAGCAGTTCTTC. It codes for CASSQQGLIWDEQFF. This chain links TRBV7-2 with TRBJ2-1; D is possibly TRBD1 (6 bases). Trimming removed 5 bases at V and 8 bases at J, with 19 bases between. The CDR3 has 15 residues. Per the germline V gene, CDR1 is SGHTA and CDR2 is FQGNSA.

The rearrangement links TRBV6-4 to TRBJ2-5, with 7 bases aligning to TRBD1. The CDR3 covers 16 residues. Per the germline V gene, CDR1 is MRHNA and CDR2 is SNTAGT. Unmatched junction bases numbered 12, after V lost 6 bases and J lost 2 bases. The CDR3 sequence: CASREGDRLFQETQYF. The CDR3 DNA sequence: TGTGCCAGCAGAGAAGGGGACAGACTTTTTCAAGAGACCCAGTACTTC.

This chain uses TRBV13 with TRBJ1-1; possible D gene TRBD1, 5 bases. This CDR3 contains 14 residues. Trimming stripped 3 bases from V and 1 base from J, with 9 bases between. Germline V gene lookup returns CDR1 PRHDT and CDR2 FYEKMQ (reference sequence). CDR3 residues: CASSFPGQNTEAFF. CDR3 nucleotides: TGTGCCAGCAGCTTCCCCGGACAGAACACTGAAGCTTTCTTT. The full variable domain, its missing parts supplied by reference TRBV13 and TRBJ1-1, is AAGVIQSPRHLIKEKRETATLKCYPIPRHDTVYWYQQGPGQDPQFLISFYEKMQSDKGSIPDRFSAQQFSDYHSELNMSSLELGDSALYFCASSFPGQNTEAFFGQGTRLTVV.

The chain's CDR3 is CASSQTGLSNYNEQFF. CDR3 bases: TGTGCCAGCAGTCAAACGGGACTCTCGAATTACAATGAGCAGTTCTTC. The V and J genes are TRBV7-6 and TRBJ2-1; D is perhaps TRBD2 (6 bases). Germline V gene sequence: CDR1 SGHVS, CDR2 FNYEAQ. V lost 6 bases and J 4 bases, leaving 19 bases between the germline ends. The CDR3 has 16 amino acids.

The rearrangement joins TRBV29-1 to TRBJ1-1, with D perhaps TRBD1 (6 bases). Trimming removed 3 bases at V and 5 bases at J, with 19 bases between. This CDR3 has 15 residues. Germline assignment: CDR1 SQVTM and CDR2 ANQGSEA. The CDR3 spells CSVDLGGAEGTEAFF. The CDR3 DNA follows: TGCAGCGTTGATTTGGGGGGCGCGGAGGGTACTGAAGCTTTCTTT.

This chain uses TRBV9 with TRBJ2-1; 7 bases are a match to TRBD2. Per the germline V gene, CDR1 is SGDLS and CDR2 is YYNGEE. The CDR3 has 15 amino acids. The junction had 10 bases not matched to a gene; V was cut back by 4 bases and J by 6 bases. The CDR3 nucleotides read TGTGCCAGCAGCTCCGGGACTATGCCCAGCAATGAGCAGTTCTTC. It is translated as CASSSGTMPSNEQFF. The full variable domain, with the rest looked up from reference TRBV9 and TRBJ2-1, is DSGVTQTPKHLITATGQRVTLRCSPRSGDLSVYWYQQSLDQGLQFLIQYYNGEERAKGNILERFSAQQFPDLHSELNLSSLELGDSALYFCASSSGTMPSNEQFFGPGTRLTVL.

This clone has a single count. V usage is TRBV27 and J usage is TRBJ2-2; D is possibly TRBD1 (6 bases). V was trimmed by 0 bases and J by 5 bases, leaving 7 bases between them. CDR1 is MNHEY, CDR2 SMNVEV, per germline (reference sequence). The CDR3 is 14 amino acids. CDR3 residues: CASSLSQGTGELFF. The CDR3 DNA reads TGTGCCAGCAGTTTATCACAGGGAACCGGGGAGCTGTTTTTT.

CDR3 nucleotides: TGTGCCAGCAGTTACGGTGGGCAGGCCGCCTACGAGCAGTACTTC. The encoded protein is CASSYGGQAAYEQYF. The V and J genes are TRBV6-5 and TRBJ2-7; D is unclear. The CDR3 has 15 residues. The germline V and J ends were trimmed by 2 bases and 2 bases, with 13 bases remaining between them. CDR1 and CDR2 (germline): MNHEY, SVGAGI.

In its sample, this clone was seen once. The V gene is TRBV11-2, the J gene TRBJ2-2; D possibly corresponds to TRBD2 (5 bases). The V gene lost 1 base and the J gene lost 6 bases, with 15 bases spanning the gap. This CDR3 comprises 16 residues. Looked up from germline, CDR1 is SGHAT and CDR2 is FQNNGV. The CDR3 here is CASSLGENYTPGELFF. For the CDR3, the DNA is TGTGCCAGCAGCTTAGGGGAGAATTATACACCCGGGGAGCTGTTTTTT.

This clone was observed many times. In nucleotides, the CDR3 is TGTGCCAGCAGTTACTCGACGATAGACGGACACAATGAGCAGTTCTTC. Translating it yields CASSYSTIDGHNEQFF. The chain combines TRBV6-5 with TRBJ2-1; no definite D call. Germline V CDR1 and CDR2: MNHEY, SVGAGI. The CDR3 has 16 amino acids. V was cut by 0 bases and J by 5 bases, with 14 bases left in between.

This chain joins TRBV7-8 and TRBJ2-7, with D possibly matching TRBD2 (6 bases). This CDR3 has 13 residues. Germline V gene data show CDR1 as SGHVS and CDR2 as FQNEAQ. V was pared by 8 bases and J by 2 bases, with 13 bases between. Written as DNA, the CDR3 is TGTGCCAGCGTAGATGGAGGGGCCTACGAGCAGTACTTC. The encoded protein is CASVDGGAYEQYF.

The J gene is TRBJ1-4, the V gene TRBV15, with 8 bases aligning to TRBD1. Losses at the gene ends were 4 bases for V and 4 bases for J; bases not matched to a gene: 5. Germline CDR1 is LNHNV and CDR2 is YYDKDF (reference sequence). The CDR3 sequence is 15 residues long. The CDR3 DNA reads as TGTGCCACCAGCAACGGACAGGGCGTTAATGAAAAACTGTTTTTT. It encodes CATSNGQGVNEKLFF.

V gene TRBV7-2 combines with J gene TRBJ1-1; D ambiguous. Germline values: CDR1 SGHTA, CDR2 FQGNSA. Trimming removed 6 bases at V and 4 bases at J, with 12 bases between. The CDR3 is made up of 13 amino acids. DNA of the CDR3: TGTGCCAGCAGTCGGGGAGGGAGCACTGAAGCTTTCTTT. Its protein is CASSRGGSTEAFF.

Points on this clone: Other DNA sequences from this sample encode an identical CDR3 as well. CDR3 sequence (DNA): TGTGCCAGCAGCCCCGTGGGGGAGACCCAGTACTTC. Its translation is CASSPVGETQYF. The chain joins TRBV7-9 to TRBJ2-5; no definite D call. Germline V lookup: CDR1 SEHNR, CDR2 FQNEAQ (reference sequence). Trimming took off 5 bases at V and 5 bases at J, with 9 bases between the two ends. This CDR3 has 12 amino acids.

This CDR3 is CASSLVLEFYGYTF. The CDR3 coding sequence is TGTGCCAGCAGCTTAGTACTGGAGTTCTATGGCTACACCTTC. The chain is built from TRBV7-9 and TRBJ1-2; D gene uncertain. Per germline, CDR1 SEHNR and CDR2 FQNEAQ (reference sequence). This CDR3 contains 14 residues. Trimming removed 1 base at V and 4 bases at J, with 10 bases between.

This clone has only one observation. The chain employs TRBV28 and TRBJ2-5; TRBD1 agrees at 9 bases. The CDR3 loop spans 15 amino acids. CDR1 is MDHEN and CDR2 is SYDVKM in the germline V gene. J was trimmed by 4 bases and V by 8 bases; bases with no gene match: 11. The CDR3 DNA sequence: TGTGCCAGCGTTCAAACAGGGGGCATTTCAGAGACCCAGTACTTC. It is translated as CASVQTGGISETQYF.

The CDR3 DNA reads as TGTGCCAGCAGTCCCCTATCCGGAACGAACAATGAGCAGTTCTTC. Translation gives CASSPLSGTNNEQFF. This chain joins TRBV27 and TRBJ2-1; no reliable D call. This CDR3 contains 15 residues. The V gene lost 5 bases and the J gene lost 5 bases, with 16 bases spanning the gap. Germline loops: CDR1 MNHEY, CDR2 SMNVEV (reference sequence).

This chain links TRBV28 with TRBJ1-4; possibly TRBD1 for D (5 bases). Deletions cut 4 bases from V and 8 bases from J, with 29 bases between. Germline V lookup: CDR1 MDHEN, CDR2 SYDVKM. This CDR3 region has 19 residues. CDR3 nucleotides: TGTGCCAGCAGTTCCCCTCTGGACACCATTCCGCTCCAGGGCGAAAAACTGTTTTTT. Translated, it gives CASSSPLDTIPLQGEKLFF.

This chain connects TRBV12-5 to TRBJ2-2; D possibly corresponds to TRBD1 (6 bases). The germline V gene has CDR1 LGHNT and CDR2 FRNRAP. CDR3 length: 14 amino acids. The ends were cut back, 1 base at V and 7 bases at J, with 10 bases in the middle. The CDR3 bases are TGTGCTAGTGGTTTGGCAGGGGACGGCGGGGAGCTGTTTTTT. The encoded protein is CASGLAGDGGELFF.